This T cell receptor (beta chain) was sequenced for a study of human T cells and chemical hapten exposure. Blood, whole and unfractionated, served as the source for total RNA extraction. Germline loops: CDR1 LNHDA, CDR2 SQIVND (reference sequence). V lost 0 bases and J 6 bases, leaving 6 bases between the germline ends. The CDR3 runs 13 residues. TCRdb reprocessed the 5' RACE reads with MiXCR, giving one entry per CDR3 protein. The table shows about 80,000 distinct CDR3 sequences, with more than 15% occurring only once. This clonotype was detected only a few times. The chain combines TRBV19 with TRBJ1-5; D remains unclear. This clonotype originated in a female donor in good health. CDR3 amino acids: CASSIEVFQPQHF. The CDR3 coding sequence is TGTGCCAGTAGTATAGAAGTGTTTCAGCCCCAGCATTTT.